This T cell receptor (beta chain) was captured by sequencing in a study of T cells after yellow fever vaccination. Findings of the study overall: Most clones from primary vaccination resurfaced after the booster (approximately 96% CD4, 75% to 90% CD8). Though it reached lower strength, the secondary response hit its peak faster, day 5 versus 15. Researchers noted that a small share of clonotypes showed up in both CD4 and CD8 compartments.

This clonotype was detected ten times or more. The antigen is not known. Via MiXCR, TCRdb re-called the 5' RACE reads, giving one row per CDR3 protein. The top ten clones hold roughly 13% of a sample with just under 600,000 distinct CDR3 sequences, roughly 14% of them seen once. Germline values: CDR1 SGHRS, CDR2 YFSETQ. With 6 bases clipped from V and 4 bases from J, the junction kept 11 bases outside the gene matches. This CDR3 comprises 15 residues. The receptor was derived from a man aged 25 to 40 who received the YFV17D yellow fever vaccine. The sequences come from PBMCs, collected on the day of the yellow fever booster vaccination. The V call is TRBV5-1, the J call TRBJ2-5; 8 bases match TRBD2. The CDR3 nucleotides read TGCGCCAGCAACCTCAACTCGGGAGGGGCAGAGACCCAGTACTTC. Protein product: CASNLNSGGAETQYF.